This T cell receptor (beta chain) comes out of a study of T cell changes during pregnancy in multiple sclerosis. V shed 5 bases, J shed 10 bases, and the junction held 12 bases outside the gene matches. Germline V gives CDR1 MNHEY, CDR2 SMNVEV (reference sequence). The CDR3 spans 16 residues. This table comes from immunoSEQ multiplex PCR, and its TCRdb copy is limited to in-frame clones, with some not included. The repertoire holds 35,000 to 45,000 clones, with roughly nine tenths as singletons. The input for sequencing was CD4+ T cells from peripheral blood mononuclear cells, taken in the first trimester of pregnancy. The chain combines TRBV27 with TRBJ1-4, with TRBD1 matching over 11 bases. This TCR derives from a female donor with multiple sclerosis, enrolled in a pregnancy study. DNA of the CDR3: TGTGCCAGCAGTCCCAAGGACAGGGGGCACAGGATAAAACTGTTTTTT. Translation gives CASSPKDRGHRIKLFF.